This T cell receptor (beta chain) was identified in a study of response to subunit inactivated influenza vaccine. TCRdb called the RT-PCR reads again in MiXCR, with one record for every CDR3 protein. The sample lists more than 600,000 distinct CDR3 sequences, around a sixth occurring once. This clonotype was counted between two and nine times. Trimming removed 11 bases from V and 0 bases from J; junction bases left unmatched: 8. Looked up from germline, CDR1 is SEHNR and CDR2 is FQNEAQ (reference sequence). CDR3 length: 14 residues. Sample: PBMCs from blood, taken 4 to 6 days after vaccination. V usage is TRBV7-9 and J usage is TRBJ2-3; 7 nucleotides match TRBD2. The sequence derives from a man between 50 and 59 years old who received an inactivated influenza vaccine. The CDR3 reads CASRRGDSTDTQYF. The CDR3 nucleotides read TGTGCCTCCCGCCGGGGGGACAGCACAGATACGCAGTATTTT. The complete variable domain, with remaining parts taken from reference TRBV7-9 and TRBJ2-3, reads DTGVSQNPRHKITKRGQNVTFRCDPISEHNRLYWYRQTLGQGPEFLTYFQNEAQLEKSRLLSDRFSAERPKGSFSTLEIQRTEQGDSAMYLCASRRGDSTDTQYFGPGTRLTVL.